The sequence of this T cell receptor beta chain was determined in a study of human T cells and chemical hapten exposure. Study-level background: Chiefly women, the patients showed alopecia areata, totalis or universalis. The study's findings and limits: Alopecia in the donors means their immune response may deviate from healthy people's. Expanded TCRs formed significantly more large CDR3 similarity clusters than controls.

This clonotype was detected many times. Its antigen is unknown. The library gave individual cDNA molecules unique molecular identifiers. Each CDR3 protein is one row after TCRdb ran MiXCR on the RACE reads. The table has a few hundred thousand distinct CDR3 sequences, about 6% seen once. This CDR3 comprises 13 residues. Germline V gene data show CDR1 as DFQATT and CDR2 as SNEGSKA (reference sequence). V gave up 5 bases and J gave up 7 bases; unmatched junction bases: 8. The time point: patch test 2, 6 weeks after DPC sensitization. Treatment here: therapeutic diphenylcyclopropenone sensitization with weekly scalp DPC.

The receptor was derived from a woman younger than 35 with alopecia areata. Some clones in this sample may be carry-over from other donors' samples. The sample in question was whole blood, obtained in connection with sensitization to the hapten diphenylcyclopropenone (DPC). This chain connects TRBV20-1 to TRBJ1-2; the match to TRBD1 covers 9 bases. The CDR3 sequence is CSAHRDRASGYTF. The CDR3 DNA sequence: TGCAGTGCTCACCGGGACAGGGCTTCTGGCTACACCTTC.